This T cell receptor beta chain was identified in a study of lymphopenia after photon versus proton radiotherapy. Notes on the study in general: Authors raise, but do not show, better survival with proton therapy. After lymphocyte nadir, photon-treated repertoires showed oligoclonal expansion, especially CD8+ Temra. Proton therapy kept repertoires fairly stable, unlike photons, which gained effector/memory cells.

V was cut by 2 bases and J by 0 bases, with 5 bases left in between. Germline CDR1 SQVTM, CDR2 ANQGSEA. CDR3 length: 13 residues. The assay was immunoSEQ multiplex PCR, and TCRdb's table has in-frame clones only and misses some. The sample lists approximately 7,200 clones; roughly nine tenths were seen once. Details on this clone: Antigen: not known.

The gene calls are TRBV29-1 and TRBJ1-5; no reliable D call. Sequencing used peripheral blood, obtained from a patient treated with photon-based radiotherapy. The clonotype was recovered from a woman aged 70 to 79 with pancreatic cancer. The CDR3 protein is CSVESHSNQPQHF. DNA of the CDR3: TGCAGCGTTGAATCTCATAGCAATCAGCCCCAGCATTTT.